This T cell receptor beta chain was recorded in a study of identical twins. Concerning this clonotype: Its antigen is still unknown.

One entry per CDR3 protein results from TCRdb running MiXCR on the 5' RACE reads. This table holds 400,000 to 500,000 distinct CDR3 sequences, roughly 18% found once. Findings of the study overall: The study found that models underestimated out-of-frame TCR alpha sharing in monozygotic twins. Fewer insertions characterized abundant cord blood beta clonotypes, whereas memory repertoires showed none.

The sequence came from a man in his forties or fifties in good health. Sequencing was performed on naive T cells sorted from blood.

CDR3 residues: CASSWAGTSGGNEQFF. The CDR3 bases are TGTGCCAGCAGTTGGGCCGGGACTAGCGGGGGGAATGAGCAGTTCTTC. The V gene is TRBV6-5, the J gene TRBJ2-1; 15 bases align to TRBD2. The V gene end was trimmed by 4 bases and the J gene end by 7 bases; junction bases not matched to a gene: 5. Germline V lookup: CDR1 MNHEY, CDR2 SVGAGI. The CDR3 has 16 amino acids.